The 31 T cell receptor beta chains listed next were all sequenced from one sample in a study of cytomegalovirus exposure and HLA in healthy donors. Primers included in the PCR were 60 Vbeta and 13 Jbeta primers. TCRdb's copy holds only in-frame clones and misses some; the assay was immunoSEQ multiplex PCR. The table shows roughly 180,000 clones, with roughly 80% occurring only once. Specimen: PBMCs. The receptors shown here come from a woman aged 18 to 35 in good health and CMV-seronegative.

The CDR3 region is CASSQNPTDRDTQYF. The CDR3 region has the DNA TGTGCCAGCAGCCAAAACCCTACGGACAGAGATACGCAGTATTTT. The chain has TRBV16 and TRBJ2-3; tentatively, D is TRBD1 (6 bases). CDR1 and CDR2 from the germline V gene are KGHSY and FQNENV. Trimming cost V 2 bases and J 5 bases, with 14 bases left between them. The CDR3 spans 15 residues.

The chain joins TRBV28 to TRBJ1-4, with TRBD1 as a possible D gene (5 bases). Germline CDR1 and CDR2: MDHEN and SYDVKM. Trimming took 2 bases from V and 5 from J, leaving 21 bases between them. The CDR3 is 18 residues long. CDR3 residues: CASSLAQGYAVTNEKLFF. The CDR3 DNA is TGTGCCAGCAGTTTAGCGCAGGGTTATGCAGTTACGAATGAAAAACTGTTTTTT.

With regard to this clone: An end of the junction differs from the germline gene, which may be a read error. The rearrangement joins TRBV7-7 to TRBJ2-5; TRBD1 aligns across 7 bases. The CDR3 loop spans 16 amino acids. CDR1 is SSHAT, CDR2 FNYEAQ, per germline (reference sequence). The CDR3 reads CASSLSKGQNQETQYF. CDR3 coding DNA: TGTGCTAGCAGCTTAAGTAAGGGACAGAACCAAGAGACCCAGTACTTC.

This clone appeared a few times. The rearrangement links TRBV6-6 to TRBJ1-4; D is uncertain. V lost 7 bases to trimming and J lost 3 bases, with 9 bases between them. This CDR3 contains 13 residues. Germline lookup yields CDR1 MNHNY and CDR2 SVGAGI (reference sequence). CDR3 DNA sequence: TGTGCCAGCATTGGGGAGGCTAATGAAAAACTGTTTTTT. Amino acids: CASIGEANEKLFF.

This chain connects TRBV11-2 to TRBJ2-1; 12 nucleotides align to TRBD2. The V and J ends lost 2 bases and 4 bases, in that order; junction bases with no gene match: 3. This CDR3 has 16 residues. From germline, CDR1 is SGHAT and CDR2 FQNNGV. The CDR3 loop is CASSLRTSGTYNEQFF. The CDR3, as DNA: TGTGCCAGCAGCTTAAGGACTAGCGGGACTTACAATGAGCAGTTCTTC.

V gene TRBV4-2 combines with J gene TRBJ2-2, with 10 bases aligning to TRBD1. From germline, CDR1 is LGHNA and CDR2 YNFKEQ. V lost 6 bases to trimming and J lost 3 bases; unmatched junction nucleotides: 4. The CDR3 runs 15 residues. This CDR3 reads CASRPGQGYTGELFF. The CDR3 DNA is TGTGCCAGCAGGCCGGGACAGGGGTACACCGGGGAGCTGTTTTTT.

The chain is built from TRBV10-3 and TRBJ2-1; 12 nucleotides line up with TRBD2. CDR1 ENHRY and CDR2 SYGVKD come from the germline V gene. J was trimmed by 8 bases and V by 10 bases; bases with no gene match: 6. This CDR3 spans 13 amino acids. CDR3 loop: CATRLAGEDEQFF. In nucleotides, the CDR3 is TGTGCCACCAGACTAGCGGGAGAGGATGAGCAGTTCTTC.

The chain uses TRBV5-4 and TRBJ2-2; TRBD1 agrees at 8 bases. The CDR3 spans 15 residues. CDR1 SGHNT and CDR2 YYREEE come from the germline V gene (reference sequence). The junction had 4 bases not matched to a gene; V was cut back by 5 bases and J by 1 base. CDR3: CASRPGTGNTGELFF. The CDR3 coding sequence is TGTGCCAGCAGGCCCGGGACAGGGAACACCGGGGAGCTGTTTTTT.

The chain couples TRBV5-8 to TRBJ2-7; TRBD1 might be the D (5 bases). With 2 bases removed from V and 5 bases from J, the gap between germline ends came to 17 bases. The germline CDR1 and CDR2 sequences are SGHTS and YDEGEE. The CDR3 sequence is 15 residues long. CDR3 DNA sequence: TGTGCCAGCAGCTTAGGGGCAAGCAAAGTTCACGAGCAGTACTTC. It yields the protein CASSLGASKVHEQYF.

The J gene is TRBJ2-7, the V gene TRBV20-1; D ambiguous. CDR3 length equals 11 residues. V was cut by 6 bases and J by 0 bases, with 6 bases left in between. Germline CDR1 and CDR2: DFQATT and SNEGSKA (reference sequence). This chain's CDR3 is CSAQYSYEQYF. The CDR3 bases are TGCAGTGCCCAGTACTCCTACGAGCAGTACTTC.

The V gene is TRBV27, the J gene TRBJ2-7; 9 bases are a match to TRBD1. The CDR3 consists of 15 residues. The trim removed 5 bases at V and 2 bases at J, leaving 7 bases unmatched. Germline V CDR1 and CDR2: MNHEY, SMNVEV (reference sequence). CDR3 sequence: CASSQGTGLPYEQYF. CDR3 DNA: TGTGCCAGCAGTCAAGGGACAGGGCTCCCCTACGAGCAGTACTTC.

This clone was found once. The chain couples TRBV18 to TRBJ1-1; D perhaps matches TRBD1 (5 bases). Germline CDR1 and CDR2: KGHSH and LQKENI. The length of the CDR3 is 14 residues. Trimming left V 3 bases short and J 1 base short, with 9 bases between. The chain's CDR3 is CASSPQTENTEAFF. The DNA for the CDR3 is TGTGCCAGCTCACCCCAGACAGAGAACACTGAAGCTTTCTTT.

This chain links TRBV7-9 with TRBJ1-4; D ambiguous. Trimming left V 1 base short and J 3 bases short, with 12 bases between. This CDR3 comprises 16 residues. The germline V gene encodes CDR1 SEHNR and CDR2 FQNEAQ (reference sequence). CDR3 nucleotides: TGTGCCAGCAGCTTAGTTACAGAAGCCTCTAATGAAAAACTGTTTTTT. Amino acid sequence: CASSLVTEASNEKLFF.

This clone occurred a few times. The chain is built from TRBV14 and TRBJ2-7; 8 bases agree with TRBD2. The V segment lost 6 bases and the J segment 6 bases; nucleotides outside the gene matches: 10. CDR1 is SGHDN, CDR2 FVKESK, per germline. The CDR3 is 14 amino acids. The CDR3 region is CASSFGLGGVEQYF. CDR3 DNA: TGTGCCAGCAGTTTTGGCCTCGGGGGGGTCGAGCAGTACTTC.

The chain carries TRBV19 and TRBJ2-1; 10 bases map to TRBD2. The CDR3 spans 13 residues. Germline V lookup: CDR1 LNHDA, CDR2 SQIVND (reference sequence). After removal of 10 bases from V and 6 bases from J, the junction contained 6 bases not matched to a gene. This chain's CDR3 is CATRTSGGNEQFF. In DNA, the CDR3 is TGTGCCACCCGGACTAGCGGAGGCAATGAGCAGTTCTTC.

The chain uses TRBV28 and TRBJ2-7, with a possible D match to TRBD2 (5 bases). The CDR3 runs to 13 residues. CDR1 MDHEN and CDR2 SYDVKM come from the germline V gene. V lost 5 bases and J 1 base, leaving 9 bases between the germline ends. In DNA, the CDR3 is TGTGCCAGCAGTCGCAGGACTTCCTACGAGCAGTACTTC. Translation gives CASSRRTSYEQYF.

This clone came up a few times. This chain connects TRBV14 to TRBJ1-1; the D gene is possibly TRBD1 (5 bases). Germline CDR1 and CDR2: SGHDN and FVKESK. CDR3 length: 15 amino acids. Deletions cut 2 bases from V and 1 base from J, with 11 bases between. The CDR3 bases are TGTGCCAGCAGCCAATTGGGGCAGGGGAACACTGAAGCTTTCTTT. As protein: CASSQLGQGNTEAFF.

V usage is TRBV19 and J usage is TRBJ1-5, with 10 positions matching TRBD1. V lost 7 bases, J lost 11 bases, and 14 bases stayed unmatched. Germline CDR1 and CDR2: LNHDA and SQIVND (reference sequence). This CDR3 is 15 amino acids long. CDR3 nucleotide sequence: TGTGCCAGTACCCCGGGACAGGGGCGGAGAGGGGCCCAGCATTTT. Translating it yields CASTPGQGRRGAQHF.

The rearrangement uses TRBV19 and TRBJ2-1, with 13 bases lining up with TRBD2. The CDR3 runs 15 residues. Germline V gene data show CDR1 as LNHDA and CDR2 as SQIVND (reference sequence). V shed 1 base, J shed 12 bases, and the junction held 6 bases outside the gene matches. The CDR3 DNA reads as TGTGCCAGTAGTATAGGACTAGCGGGAGGAGATTCGCAGTTCTTC. Translating gives CASSIGLAGGDSQFF.

The rearrangement uses TRBV20-1 and TRBJ2-7, with unresolved D. The V end lost 3 bases, the J end lost 2 bases, and 5 bases lay between the germline ends. Germline-derived CDR1 and CDR2 are DFQATT and SNEGSKA (reference sequence). The CDR3 has 11 amino acids. CDR3 loop: CSASPTYEQYF. The CDR3, as DNA: TGCAGTGCTAGCCCCACCTACGAGCAGTACTTC.

This chain uses TRBV7-9 with TRBJ2-1; 8 bases are a match to TRBD2. CDR3 length: 15 residues. V dropped 5 bases and J dropped 5; count of bases not matched to a gene: 8. Germline CDR1 and CDR2: SEHNR and FQNEAQ (reference sequence). The CDR3 spells CASSTGGSIHNEQFF. In DNA, the CDR3 is TGTGCCAGCAGCACGGGGGGGAGTATCCACAATGAGCAGTTCTTC. Together with reference TRBV7-9 and TRBJ2-1, the CDR3 gives the full variable domain: DTGVSQNPRHKITKRGQNVTFRCDPISEHNRLYWYRQTLGQGPEFLTYFQNEAQLEKSRLLSDRFSAERPKGSFSTLEIQRTEQGDSAMYLCASSTGGSIHNEQFFGPGTRLTVL.

The V call is TRBV28, the J call TRBJ2-1, with 9 nucleotides matching TRBD2. V gave up 5 bases and J gave up 4 bases; unmatched junction bases: 12. Germline assignment: CDR1 MDHEN and CDR2 SYDVKM. The CDR3 has 17 residues. CDR3 sequence: CASSALPLAGTYNEQFF. The CDR3 bases are TGTGCCAGCAGTGCACTCCCGCTAGCGGGAACGTACAATGAGCAGTTCTTC.

This chain connects TRBV19 to TRBJ2-7; TRBD1 matches 8 bases. Germline V gene data show CDR1 as LNHDA and CDR2 as SQIVND (reference sequence). Trimming removed 5 bases from V and 1 base from J; junction bases left unmatched: 16. The CDR3 contains 18 residues. CDR3 sequence: CASSPTQRQGTPSYEQYF. The CDR3, as DNA: TGTGCCAGTAGTCCCACCCAGAGACAGGGGACACCGTCCTACGAGCAGTACTTC.

V is TRBV5-6 and J is TRBJ1-1, with D tentatively TRBD1 (5 bases). The CDR3 sequence is 15 residues long. Germline V gene data show CDR1 as SGHDT and CDR2 as YYEEEE. Trimming left V 4 bases short and J 3 bases short, with 16 bases between. The CDR3 region is CASSIGGGGYTEAFF. The CDR3, as DNA: TGTGCCAGCAGCATCGGGGGAGGTGGATACACTGAAGCTTTCTTT.

This clone was recorded a few times. The chain carries TRBV20-1 and TRBJ1-1, with D unresolved. CDR1 is DFQATT and CDR2 is SNEGSKA in the germline V gene (reference sequence). The V end was cut by 5 bases, the J end by 3 bases, with 7 bases between. The CDR3 extends over 11 amino acids. CDR3 loop: CSALSDTEAFF. The CDR3 nucleotides are TGCAGTGCTCTATCGGACACTGAAGCTTTCTTT.

V gene TRBV5-6 combines with J gene TRBJ1-5, with 8 bases matching TRBD1. The CDR3 has 16 residues. Germline values: CDR1 SGHDT, CDR2 YYEEEE. V trimming: 0 bases; J trimming: 2 bases; junction bases outside the gene matches: 4. CDR3 coding DNA: TGTGCCAGCAGCTTGGCCCCGACAGGGGGCAATCAGCCCCAGCATTTT. It translates to CASSLAPTGGNQPQHF.

The V gene is TRBV7-9, the J gene TRBJ2-1; 10 bases are shared with TRBD2. Germline assignment: CDR1 SEHNR and CDR2 FQNEAQ (reference sequence). The CDR3 has 17 residues. The J segment lost 2 bases and the V segment lost 2 bases, leaving 6 bases of the junction unmatched. CDR3: CASSLKGLARTYNEQFF. The CDR3 DNA reads TGTGCCAGCAGCTTAAAGGGACTAGCGAGAACCTACAATGAGCAGTTCTTC. The full variable domain, in which reference TRBV7-9 and TRBJ2-1 provide the parts outside the CDR3, is DTGVSQNPRHKITKRGQNVTFRCDPISEHNRLYWYRQTLGQGPEFLTYFQNEAQLEKSRLLSDRFSAERPKGSFSTLEIQRTEQGDSAMYLCASSLKGLARTYNEQFFGPGTRLTVL.

V gene TRBV19 combines with J gene TRBJ1-5, with a weak D call TRBD1 (5 bases). Germline loops: CDR1 LNHDA, CDR2 SQIVND (reference sequence). The V end lost 5 bases, the J end lost 2 bases, and 13 bases lay between the germline ends. This CDR3 comprises 15 residues. In DNA, the CDR3 is TGTGCCAGTAGTGTTCGCGGGGGGGGCAATCAGCCCCAGCATTTT. Its protein is CASSVRGGGNQPQHF. The variable domain in full, completed from reference TRBV19 and TRBJ1-5, reads DGGITQSPKYLFRKEGQNVTLSCEQNLNHDAMYWYRQDPGQGLRLIYYSQIVNDFQKGDIAEGYSVSREKKESFPLTVTSAQKNPTAFYLCASSVRGGGNQPQHFGDGTRLSIL.

V and J are TRBV27 and TRBJ2-7, with TRBD1 matching 8 bases. The germline CDR1 and CDR2 sequences are MNHEY and SMNVEV (reference sequence). With 3 bases clipped from V and 6 bases from J, the junction kept 7 bases outside the gene matches. CDR3 length: 14 residues. CDR3 residues: CASSFGTGPGEQYF. CDR3 bases: TGTGCCAGCAGTTTCGGGACAGGACCGGGCGAGCAGTACTTC.

The chain recombines TRBV5-1 with TRBJ2-5; TRBD2 matches at 13 bases. The J segment lost 6 bases and the V segment lost 0 bases, leaving 8 bases of the junction unmatched. The CDR3 length is 17 residues. Germline V gives CDR1 SGHRS, CDR2 YFSETQ. DNA of the CDR3: TGCGCCAGCAGCTTGGGACTAGCGGGAGGTACAGTGAAGACCCAGTACTTC. This codes for CASSLGLAGGTVKTQYF.

The sample holds a few counts of this clone. This chain links TRBV18 with TRBJ1-1; D uncertain. Trimming left V 4 bases short and J 4 bases short, with 13 bases between. In germline, CDR1 is KGHSH, CDR2 LQKENI. The CDR3 has 14 amino acids. In DNA form, the CDR3 reads TGTGCCAGCTCACGGGCAGCTAGCCCCACTGAAGCTTTCTTT. Encoded protein: CASSRAASPTEAFF.